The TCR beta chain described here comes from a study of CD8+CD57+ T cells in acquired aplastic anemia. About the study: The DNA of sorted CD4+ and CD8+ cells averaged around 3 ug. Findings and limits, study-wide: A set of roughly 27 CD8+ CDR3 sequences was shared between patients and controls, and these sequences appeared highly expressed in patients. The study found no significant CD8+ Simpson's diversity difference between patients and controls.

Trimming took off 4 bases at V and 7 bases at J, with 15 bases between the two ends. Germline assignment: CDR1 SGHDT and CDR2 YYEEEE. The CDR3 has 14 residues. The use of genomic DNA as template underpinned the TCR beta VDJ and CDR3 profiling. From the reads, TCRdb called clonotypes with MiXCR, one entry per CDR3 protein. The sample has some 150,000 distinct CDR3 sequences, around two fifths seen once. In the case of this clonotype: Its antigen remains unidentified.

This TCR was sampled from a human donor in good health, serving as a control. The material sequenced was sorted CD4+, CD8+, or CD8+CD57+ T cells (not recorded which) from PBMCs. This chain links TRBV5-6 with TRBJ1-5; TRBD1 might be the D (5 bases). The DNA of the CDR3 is TGTGCCAGCAGCACACTATGGGGGGACCAGCCCCAGCATTTT. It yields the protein CASSTLWGDQPQHF.